This record concerns one TCR beta chain sequence. The data were taken from a study of regulatory T cells in long-lasting Graves disease. In building TCR beta libraries, iRepertoire HTBI primers were used together with Arm-PCR of CDR3 regions. TCRdb fed the multiplex PCR reads into MiXCR, producing one record per CDR3 protein. This sample yields about 330,000 distinct CDR3 sequences, of which roughly 15% are seen a single time; 20% belongs to the top ten. Indicated time point: newly diagnosed GD, antithyroid drugs for less than 3 months. Following extraction of RNA from PBMCs, that RNA was used to make the TCR library. These same records also appear under a second study, on T cells in Graves' hyperthyroidism and ophthalmopathy.

This TCR was recovered from a woman aged 18-35 years with Graves disease. Material: peripheral blood mononuclear cells (PBMCs), obtained at new diagnosis, from a patient treated with antithyroid drugs.

The CDR3 spells CASSQTLAGGPGELFF. In DNA form, the CDR3 reads TGTGCCAGCAGCCAAACGCTAGCGGGGGGCCCCGGGGAGCTGTTTTTT. The chain is built from TRBV3-1 and TRBJ2-2, with 11 bases identical to TRBD2. This CDR3 region has 16 residues. V gave up 2 bases and J gave up 6 bases; unmatched junction bases: 5. Germline assignment: CDR1 LGHDT and CDR2 YNNKEL (reference sequence). Full variable domain (missing parts from reference TRBV3-1 and TRBJ2-2): DTAVSQTPKYLVTQMGNDKSIKCEQNLGHDTMYWYKQDSKKFLKIMFSYNNKELIINETVPNRFSPKSPDKAHLNLHINSLELGDSAVYFCASSQTLAGGPGELFFGEGSRLTVL.